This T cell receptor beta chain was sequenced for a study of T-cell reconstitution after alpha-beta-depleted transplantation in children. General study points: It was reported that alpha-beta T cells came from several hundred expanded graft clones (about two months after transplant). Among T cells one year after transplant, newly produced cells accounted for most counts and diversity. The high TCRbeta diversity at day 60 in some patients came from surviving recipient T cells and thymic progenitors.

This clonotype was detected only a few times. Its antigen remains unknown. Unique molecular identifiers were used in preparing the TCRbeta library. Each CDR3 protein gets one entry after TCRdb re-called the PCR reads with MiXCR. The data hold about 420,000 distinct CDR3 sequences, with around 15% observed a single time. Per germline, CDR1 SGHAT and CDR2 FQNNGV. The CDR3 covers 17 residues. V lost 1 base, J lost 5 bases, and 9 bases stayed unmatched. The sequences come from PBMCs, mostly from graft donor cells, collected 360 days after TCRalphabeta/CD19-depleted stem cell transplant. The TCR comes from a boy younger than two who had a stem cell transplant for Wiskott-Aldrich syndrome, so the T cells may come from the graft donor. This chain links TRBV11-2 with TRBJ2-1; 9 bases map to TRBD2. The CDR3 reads CASSLARGGRDDNEQFF. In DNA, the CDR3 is TGTGCCAGCAGCTTAGCACGGGGCGGGAGGGACGACAATGAGCAGTTCTTC. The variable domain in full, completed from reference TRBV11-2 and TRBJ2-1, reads EAGVAQSPRYKIIEKRQSVAFWCNPISGHATLYWYQQILGQGPKLLIQFQNNGVVDDSQLPKDRFSAERLKGVDSTLKIQPAKLEDSAVYLCASSLARGGRDDNEQFFGPGTRLTVL.